These 18 T cell receptor beta chains were all obtained from the same sample, sequenced in a study of blood T cell repertoires in COVID-19. Data came from immunoSEQ multiplex PCR; TCRdb stores just in-frame clones and leaves some out. Seen here are tens of thousands of clones, 90% observed once, and the top ten hold around 5%. The sequencing input was peripheral blood. These receptors came from a human donor in a cohort sampled during active COVID-19.

The sample holds a few counts of this clone. The rearrangement joins TRBV9 to TRBJ2-1, with a possible D match to TRBD2 (6 bases). The ends were cut back, 0 bases at V and 12 bases at J, with 13 bases in the middle. The CDR3 extends over 13 amino acids. CDR1 is SGDLS and CDR2 is YYNGEE in the germline V gene. CDR3 DNA: TGTGCCAGCAGCGTAGAATCACTAGCATTGCAGTTCTTC. Encoded protein: CASSVESLALQFF.

The chain joins TRBV7-3 to TRBJ2-1, with 11 bases fitting TRBD2. The germline CDR1 and CDR2 sequences are SGHTA and FQGTGA. J lost 6 bases, V lost 4 bases, and 5 bases had no gene match. The CDR3 is made up of 15 amino acids. The CDR3, as DNA: TGTGCCAGCAGCTCAGGACTAGCGGGTATCAATGAGCAGTTCTTC. This translates into CASSSGLAGINEQFF.

This clone was seen a single time. This chain connects TRBV4-1 to TRBJ1-4, with D tentatively TRBD1 (6 bases). Trimming took off 0 bases at V and 7 bases at J, with 9 bases between the two ends. This CDR3 spans 14 amino acids. Germline-derived CDR1 and CDR2 are MGHRA and YSYEKL. The chain's CDR3 is CASSQDQGGEKLFF. As DNA, the CDR3 is TGCGCCAGCAGCCAAGATCAAGGGGGTGAAAAACTGTTTTTT.

This clone showed up just a few times. The chain joins TRBV6-2 or TRBV6-3 to TRBJ2-2; the D is unclear. Trimming pared 2 bases from V and 3 bases from J, leaving 7 bases between. The V gene's germline CDR1 is MNHEY and CDR2 SVGEGT. CDR3 length equals 14 residues. CDR3 amino acids: CASSYNLDTGELFF. CDR3 coding DNA: TGTGCCAGCAGTTACAATTTAGACACCGGGGAGCTGTTTTTT.

The V gene is TRBV10-2, the J gene TRBJ1-2; 8 bases are shared with TRBD1. The CDR3 extends over 14 amino acids. V was clipped by 3 bases and J by 4 bases; unmatched bases: 4. Germline lookup yields CDR1 WSHSY and CDR2 SAAADI. The CDR3 DNA reads TGCGCCAGCAGTGATGGGCAGGGGGCCTATGGCTACACCTTC. Amino acids: CASSDGQGAYGYTF.

The rearrangement links TRBV5-1 to TRBJ1-3; unclear D gene. CDR1 and CDR2 from the germline V gene are SGHRS and YFSETQ. V was shortened by 0 bases and J by 0 bases, with 10 bases between the two germline ends. The CDR3 extends over 16 amino acids. As DNA, the CDR3 is TGCGCCAGCAGCTTGGCATCTGACAACTCTGGAAACACCATATATTTT. Protein: CASSLASDNSGNTIYF.

The V and J genes are TRBV7-9 and TRBJ2-7; 11 bases are shared with TRBD2. After removal of 1 base from V and 5 bases from J, the junction contained 10 bases not matched to a gene. The CDR3 is 17 residues long. Germline CDR1 SEHNR, CDR2 FQNEAQ (reference sequence). CDR3 amino acids: CASSLGSTSGSNHEQYF. CDR3 bases: TGTGCCAGCAGCTTAGGGTCAACTAGCGGGAGTAATCACGAGCAGTACTTC.

The gene calls are TRBV19 and TRBJ2-2; a weak D match, TRBD1 (6 bases). This CDR3 is 19 amino acids long. The V gene's germline CDR1 is LNHDA and CDR2 SQIVND (reference sequence). The V end lost 5 bases, the J end lost 5 bases, and 27 bases lay between the germline ends. The CDR3, as DNA: TGTGCCAGTAGTCCTCCTCCCTTACAGGGAGAAGAAGGTACCGGGGAGCTGTTTTTT. As protein: CASSPPPLQGEEGTGELFF.

J is TRBJ1-2 and V is TRBV4-2, with 10 bases matching TRBD1. The V gene's germline CDR1 is LGHNA and CDR2 YNFKEQ. The CDR3 runs 15 residues. Trimming at V came to 2 bases and at J to 6 bases, leaving 6 bases not matched to a gene. CDR3 sequence reads: CASSQTDRGRNGYTF. CDR3 in DNA: TGTGCCAGCAGCCAAACAGACAGGGGGCGGAATGGCTACACCTTC.

J is TRBJ1-1 and V is TRBV24-1; D possibly corresponds to TRBD1 (6 bases). The CDR3 loop spans 17 amino acids. Trimming left V 3 bases short and J 1 base short, with 17 bases between. The germline CDR1 and CDR2 sequences are KGHDR and SFDVKD. CDR3: CATSDRFRGKKNTEAFF. The DNA of the CDR3 is TGTGCCACCAGTGATCGATTCAGGGGTAAGAAGAACACTGAAGCTTTCTTT.

CDR3 in amino acids: CASSPRTGIQPQHF. The CDR3 region has the DNA TGTGCCAGTAGCCCCCGGACAGGGATTCAGCCCCAGCATTTT. The rearrangement uses TRBV19 and TRBJ1-5; TRBD1 agrees at 8 bases. The CDR3 has 14 residues. The V segment lost 6 bases and the J segment 6 bases; nucleotides outside the gene matches: 7. Germline CDR1 LNHDA, CDR2 SQIVND (reference sequence).

The rearrangement links TRBV11-2 to TRBJ2-1; maybe TRBD1 (6 bases). Trimming took 1 base from V and 4 from J, leaving 8 bases between them. Germline V gene sequence: CDR1 SGHAT, CDR2 FQNNGV. This CDR3 has 14 residues. The DNA of the CDR3 is TGTGCCAGCAGCTTAGGAAGGGGGTACAATGAGCAGTTCTTC. It is translated as CASSLGRGYNEQFF.

The rearrangement joins TRBV27 to TRBJ2-1; 9 bases fit TRBD1. The CDR3 loop spans 17 amino acids. Germline CDR1 is MNHEY and CDR2 is SMNVEV (reference sequence). V lost 5 bases to trimming and J lost 4 bases; unmatched junction nucleotides: 12. The CDR3 sequence: CASSLRVPGQGYNEQFF. Here the CDR3 DNA reads TGTGCCAGCAGTCTACGGGTCCCGGGACAGGGTTACAATGAGCAGTTCTTC.

A single count supports this clone. The V gene is TRBV5-1, the J gene TRBJ2-3; TRBD2 aligns across 7 bases. V dropped 5 bases and J dropped 6; count of bases not matched to a gene: 12. The germline CDR1 and CDR2 sequences are SGHRS and YFSETQ. This CDR3 comprises 15 residues. As DNA, the CDR3 is TGCGCCAGCAGTAGGAGGGCGGGAGTTGGGGATACGCAGTATTTT. Protein sequence: CASSRRAGVGDTQYF.

The gene calls are TRBV7-9 and TRBJ2-7; 9 bases line up with TRBD1. The germline V gene encodes CDR1 SEHNR and CDR2 FQNEAQ (reference sequence). J was trimmed by 3 bases and V by 5 bases; bases with no gene match: 11. The CDR3 extends over 16 amino acids. CDR3 amino acids: CASSHLPDRGVYEQYF. CDR3 coding DNA: TGTGCCAGCAGCCACCTTCCGGACAGGGGCGTCTACGAGCAGTACTTC.

V gene TRBV20-1 combines with J gene TRBJ1-2; D uncertain. From germline, CDR1 is DFQATT and CDR2 SNEGSKA (reference sequence). The CDR3 sequence is 11 residues long. The V and J ends lost 5 bases and 3 bases respectively, with 7 bases between them. The CDR3 sequence: CSAPGYYGYTF. Written as DNA, the CDR3 is TGCAGTGCTCCGGGGTACTATGGCTACACCTTC.

The gene calls are TRBV7-2 and TRBJ2-2; unclear D gene. Germline lookup yields CDR1 SGHTA and CDR2 FQGNSA. This CDR3 is built from 14 residues. Trimming took off 6 bases at V and 1 base at J, with 9 bases between the two ends. CDR3 DNA: TGTGCCAGCAGGCCCTCGGGGAACACCGGGGAGCTGTTTTTT. Translation: CASRPSGNTGELFF.

The chain's CDR3 is CASRTSGGAASNEQFF. CDR3 DNA sequence: TGTGCCAGCCGGACTAGCGGGGGGGCCGCTTCGAATGAGCAGTTCTTC. The V and J genes are TRBV7-8 and TRBJ2-1, with 15 bases lining up with TRBD2. CDR1 SGHVS and CDR2 FQNEAQ come from the germline V gene. Unmatched junction bases numbered 9, after V lost 8 bases and J lost 7 bases. The length of the CDR3 is 16 residues.